These T cell receptor beta chains were read from a single sample in a study of blood T cell repertoires in COVID-19. Here immunoSEQ multiplex PCR was the method, and the copy in TCRdb shows in-frame clones only, minus some. Here the sample spans some 210,000 clones, around 90% being singletons. Specimen: peripheral blood. The receptors derive from a man aged 55 to 70 who had recovered from COVID-19. The CDR3 runs from the conserved cysteine through the conserved F or W. D genes are given only for firm matches. Some rows have no size entry. The others give once, few or many, or a class for an expanded clone.

v_call	j_call	d_call	clone_size	cdr3_nt	cdr3_aa
TRBV7-3	TRBJ2-1	TRBD2	.	TGTGCCAGCAACAAAGGACTAGCCGGCGACTACAATGAGCAGTTCTTC	CASNKGLAGDYNEQFF
TRBV5-1	TRBJ2-3	TRBD2	.	TGCGCCAGCAGTAAGACTAGCGAAATCACAGATACGCAGTATTTT	CASSKTSEITDTQYF
TRBV13	TRBJ2-7	TRBD2	.	TGTGCCAGCAGCAAGGATTCTAGCGGGACTATAGAAGAGCAGTACTTC	CASSKDSSGTIEEQYF
TRBV28	TRBJ2-7	TRBD2	few	TGTGCCAGCACGGTGGGAGGGGCGGTAAGCTCCTACGAGCAGTACTTC	CASTVGGAVSSYEQYF
TRBV18	TRBJ1-4	.	few	TGTGCCAGCTCACCGCGAGACGGAGGTCTTAGGGAAAAACTGTTTTTT	CASSPRDGGLREKLFF
TRBV27	TRBJ2-7	TRBD1	.	TGTGCCAGCAGTTTCCTCGACAGGGGGGCGCAGGAGCAGTACTTC	CASSFLDRGAQEQYF
TRBV5-4	TRBJ2-3	.	.	TGTGCCAGCAGCTGGACAGGCGGGACCACAGATACGCAGTATTTT	CASSWTGGTTDTQYF
TRBV6-5	TRBJ2-7	.	.	TGTGCCAGCAGTTACTCAAAACAGGTTCTCGAGCAGTACTTC	CASSYSKQVLEQYF
TRBV7-3	TRBJ2-3	.	.	TGTGCCAGCAGCCCTGAACGGTCTAGCACAGATACGCAGTATTTT	CASSPERSSTDTQYF
TRBV29-1	TRBJ1-1	.	.	TGCAGCGTTGCGACAGCAATGAACACTGAAGCTTTCTTT	CSVATAMNTEAFF
TRBV30	TRBJ2-1	TRBD2	.	TGTGCCTGGAGTCAAGGGACTAGCGCATACAATGAGCAGTTCTTC	CAWSQGTSAYNEQFF
TRBV21-1	TRBJ1-1	.	.	TGTGCCCACCGAGGGAAAAGAGATTGGACTGAAGCTTTCTTT	CAHRGKRDWTEAFF
TRBV5-5	TRBJ2-7	TRBD1	.	TGTGCCAGCACCCTCCGGGACAGGACCTACGAGCAGTACTTC	CASTLRDRTYEQYF
TRBV27	TRBJ2-7	.	.	TGTGCCAGCAGTCCCCTAGGCGTTTCAGCTCCCTCCTACGAGCAGTACTTC	CASSPLGVSAPSYEQYF
TRBV28	TRBJ2-6	.	.	TGTGCCAGCAGTGAATGGGGGGACCCTTCTGTCCTGACTTTC	CASSEWGDPSVLTF
TRBV10-3	TRBJ2-1	.	.	TGTGCCATCAGTGAGTCGGGCGGGTCTTACAATGAGCAGTTCTTC	CAISESGGSYNEQFF
TRBV3-1/TRBV3-2	TRBJ1-6	.	.	TGTGCCAGCAGCCAATTACGGGGTTCACCCCTCCACTTT	CASSQLRGSPLHF
TRBV4-1	TRBJ1-2	.	few	TGCGCCAGCAGCCACCGCAGGGTATCAGACTATGGCTACACCTTC	CASSHRRVSDYGYTF
TRBV7-9	TRBJ1-2	.	.	TGTGCCAGCACCCTCCCGGACTCTAACTATGGCTACACCTTC	CASTLPDSNYGYTF
TRBV6-2/TRBV6-3	TRBJ2-5	.	.	TGTGCCAGCAGTTACCGACAGGACGGACCCCAGTACTTC	CASSYRQDGPQYF
TRBV7-9	TRBJ1-1	.	.	TGTGCCAGCAGCCCGGTCGGGGGGAACACTGAAGCTTTCTTT	CASSPVGGNTEAFF
TRBV10-3	TRBJ1-5	.	once	TGTGCCATCAATCCCACTTATAGCAATCAGCCCCAGCATTTT	CAINPTYSNQPQHF